This T cell receptor beta chain was found in a study of T-cell reconstitution after alpha-beta-depleted transplantation in children. Preparation of the TCRbeta library involved a method that used unique molecular identifiers. TCRdb ran MiXCR on the PCR reads and lists one entry per CDR3 protein. The sample has around 800,000 distinct CDR3 sequences; around 17% are singletons. This clonotype turned up a few times. What it recognizes is unknown. The V gene end was trimmed by 4 bases and the J gene end by 6 bases; junction bases not matched to a gene: 11. The germline V gene encodes CDR1 MNHNS and CDR2 SASEGT. CDR3 length equals 16 residues. Broader study findings: One year post-transplant, T-cell counts and diversity were largely derived from T cells produced anew.

The V and J genes are TRBV6-1 and TRBJ2-3; 9 bases map to TRBD2. The sequence was obtained from a male patient between 5 and 17 years old who had a stem cell transplant for acute lymphoblastic leukemia, so the T cells may come from the graft donor. The specimen was PBMCs, mostly from graft donor cells, collected 360 days after TCRalphabeta/CD19-depleted stem cell transplant. CDR3 loop: CASSGGASGVLDTQYF. The CDR3 DNA reads TGTGCCAGCAGTGGGGGCGCTAGCGGGGTCTTGGATACGCAGTATTTT.